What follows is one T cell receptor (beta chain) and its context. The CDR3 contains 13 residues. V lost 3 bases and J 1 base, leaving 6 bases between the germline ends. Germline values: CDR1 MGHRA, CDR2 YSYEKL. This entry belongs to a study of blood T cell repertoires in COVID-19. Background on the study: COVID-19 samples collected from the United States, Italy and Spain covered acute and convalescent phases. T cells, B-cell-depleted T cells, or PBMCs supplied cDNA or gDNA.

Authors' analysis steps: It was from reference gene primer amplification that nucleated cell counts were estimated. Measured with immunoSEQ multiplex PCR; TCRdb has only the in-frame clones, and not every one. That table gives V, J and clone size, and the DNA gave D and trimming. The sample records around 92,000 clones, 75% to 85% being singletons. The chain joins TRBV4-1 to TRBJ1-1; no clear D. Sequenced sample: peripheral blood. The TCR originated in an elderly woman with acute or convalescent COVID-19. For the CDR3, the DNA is TGCGCCAGCAGCCATAACACGAACACTGAAGCTTTCTTT. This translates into CASSHNTNTEAFF.